The 20 T cell receptor beta chains listed next were all sequenced from one sample in a study of shared clonotypes between healthy human individuals. Assay: immunoSEQ multiplex PCR; the TCRdb copy retains only in-frame clones and omits some. The sample yields about 2.4 million clones, under 95% seen once. Sequenced material: naive CD4+ T cells from PBMCs. As to subset: CD45RA+ positively selected. All receptors come from a man aged 18-30 years in good health. Some clones in this sample may be carry-over from other donors' samples.

The chain joins TRBV5-1 to TRBJ2-5, with a weak D call TRBD1 (7 bases). CDR3 size: 12 residues. Trimming shortened V by 5 bases and J by 5 bases, and 10 bases separated the two germline ends. Germline loops: CDR1 SGHRS, CDR2 YFSETQ. The CDR3 loop is CASREGAETQYF. The CDR3 coding sequence is TGCGCCAGCAGGGAGGGGGCGGAGACCCAGTACTTC.

This clone is a singleton in its sample. The chain combines TRBV5-1 with TRBJ2-3, with D possibly TRBD2 on 6 matching bases. The V gene lost 4 bases and the J gene lost 2 bases, with 11 bases spanning the gap. The CDR3 sequence is 14 residues long. Germline V gene lookup returns CDR1 SGHRS and CDR2 YFSETQ. The CDR3 DNA follows: TGCGCCAGCAGCCCAACTAGCACCACAGATACGCAGTATTTT. Translated: CASSPTSTTDTQYF.

The CDR3 sequence is CASRVGRRNQPQHF. CDR3 nucleotide sequence: TGTGCCAGCAGGGTGGGCAGACGAAATCAGCCCCAGCATTTT. The rearrangement links TRBV28 to TRBJ1-5; D is unclear. V was trimmed by 6 bases and J by 4 bases, leaving 13 bases between them. The CDR3 loop spans 14 amino acids. The germline gives CDR1 MDHEN, CDR2 SYDVKM.

The CDR3 region is CASSRGPATDEQYF. CDR3 in DNA: TGTGCCAGCAGCCGTGGCCCGGCCACCGACGAGCAGTACTTC. The chain links TRBV28 to TRBJ2-7; D remains ambiguous. Deletions cut 6 bases from V and 5 bases from J, with 17 bases between. CDR3 length: 14 residues. Germline loops: CDR1 MDHEN, CDR2 SYDVKM.

This clone was seen a single time. The chain couples TRBV5-1 to TRBJ1-3; 9 nucleotides match TRBD1. Germline V gene data show CDR1 as SGHRS and CDR2 as YFSETQ. The CDR3 contains 16 residues. The V and J ends lost 6 bases and 0 bases, in that order; junction bases with no gene match: 7. The chain's CDR3 is CASTGTGKYSGNTIYF. The CDR3 DNA is TGCGCCAGCACCGGGACAGGGAAGTACTCTGGAAACACCATATATTTT.

CDR3 in amino acids: CAWLGGGVLTDTQYF. DNA for the CDR3: TGTGCCTGGTTGGGGGGCGGAGTTCTCACAGATACGCAGTATTTT. This sequence joins TRBV30 and TRBJ2-3; D is possibly TRBD1 or TRBD2 (6 bases each). With 5 bases removed from V and 2 bases from J, the gap between germline ends came to 17 bases. Looked up from germline, CDR1 is GTSNPN and CDR2 is SVGIG (reference sequence). The CDR3 covers 15 residues.

As concerns this clone: At the DNA level, this CDR3 is encoded by other sequences in the same sample as well. The chain links TRBV5-1 to TRBJ2-7, with D maybe TRBD2 (6 bases). CDR1 is SGHRS, CDR2 YFSETQ, per germline. The CDR3 extends over 14 amino acids. With 0 bases removed from V and 0 bases from J, the gap between germline ends came to 7 bases. The CDR3 reads CASSLAGDSYEQYF. Here the CDR3 DNA reads TGCGCCAGCAGCTTGGCGGGAGACTCCTACGAGCAGTACTTC.

There are a few counts of this clone. The chain joins TRBV29-1 to TRBJ1-4, with TRBD1 identical over 7 bases. The CDR3 loop spans 11 amino acids. With V trimmed by 6 bases and J by 8 bases, 3 bases remained unmatched. From germline, CDR1 is SQVTM and CDR2 ANQGSEA. CDR3 loop: CSVWDSEKLFF. The DNA of the CDR3 is TGCAGCGTATGGGACAGCGAAAAACTGTTTTTT.

With respect to this clone: The same CDR3 can be traced to other DNA sequences in this sample. The gene calls are TRBV30 and TRBJ1-2, with D unresolved. Germline V CDR1 and CDR2: GTSNPN, SVGIG (reference sequence). Trimming took 0 bases from V and 3 from J, leaving 8 bases between them. The CDR3 spans 13 residues. CDR3 DNA sequence: TGTGCCTGGAGTGTAGGGCGGGACTATGGCTACACCTTC. The encoded protein is CAWSVGRDYGYTF.

V usage is TRBV6-5 and J usage is TRBJ2-7, with D unresolved. This CDR3 comprises 16 residues. The V gene lost 0 bases and the J gene lost 2 bases, with 14 bases spanning the gap. The V gene's germline CDR1 is MNHEY and CDR2 SVGAGI. The CDR3 DNA reads TGTGCCAGCAGTTACTCTCGGGCAGTGAGCACCTACGAGCAGTACTTC. Translated: CASSYSRAVSTYEQYF.

The rearrangement joins TRBV27 to TRBJ2-7, with TRBD1 matching 8 bases. The CDR3 runs 14 residues. J was trimmed by 4 bases and V by 6 bases; bases with no gene match: 8. Germline V gives CDR1 MNHEY, CDR2 SMNVEV (reference sequence). The CDR3 sequence is CASSPGTGVYEQYF. The CDR3 DNA reads as TGTGCCAGCAGCCCCGGGACAGGAGTATACGAGCAGTACTTC.

The chain has TRBV6-1 and TRBJ1-1; TRBD1 might be the D (5 bases). CDR1 and CDR2 (germline): MNHNS, SASEGT. The CDR3 is 15 residues long. Trimming removed 7 bases at V and 4 bases at J, with 19 bases between. Written as DNA, the CDR3 is TGTGCCAGCACCAGACCCAGGGAAAGGACCACTGAAGCTTTCTTT. It encodes CASTRPRERTTEAFF.

The gene calls are TRBV2 and TRBJ1-4; D unclear. CDR3 length equals 15 residues. Germline V gene lookup returns CDR1 SNHLY and CDR2 FYNNEI. V lost 2 bases to trimming and J lost 2 bases, with 9 bases between them. For the CDR3, the DNA is TGTGCCAGCAGTGAATCGGGCGCCACTAATGAAAAACTGTTTTTT. Translated, it gives CASSESGATNEKLFF.

This clone has just one count. The V gene is TRBV5-4, the J gene TRBJ2-3; no reliable D call. V lost 1 base and J 6 bases, leaving 3 bases between the germline ends. This CDR3 has 11 amino acids. The germline CDR1 and CDR2 sequences are SGHNT and YYREEE (reference sequence). Here the CDR3 reads CASSLMDTQYF. The CDR3 region has the DNA TGTGCCAGCAGCTTGATGGATACGCAGTATTTT.

The CDR3 protein is CASSLDGSIPFF. For the CDR3, the DNA is TGCGCCAGCAGCTTGGACGGGTCCATTCCGTTCTTC. V and J are TRBV5-1 and TRBJ2-1; D is unresolved. This CDR3 is 12 amino acids long. The ends were cut back, 0 bases at V and 15 bases at J, with 13 bases in the middle. Germline CDR1 is SGHRS and CDR2 is YFSETQ.

In the case of this clone: This sample includes further DNA sequences coding for the same CDR3. The chain combines TRBV5-6 with TRBJ2-7, with D perhaps TRBD1 (5 bases). Trimming took 2 bases from V and 3 from J, leaving 9 bases between them. The CDR3 runs 13 residues. Looked up from germline, CDR1 is SGHDT and CDR2 is YYEEEE. This chain's CDR3 is CASSFRGSYEQYF. Written as DNA, the CDR3 is TGTGCCAGCAGCTTTAGGGGCAGCTACGAGCAGTACTTC.

The rearrangement joins TRBV7-2 to TRBJ2-5, with 8 bases matching TRBD1. V was clipped by 4 bases and J by 5 bases; unmatched bases: 12. The CDR3 is 16 residues long. The V gene's germline CDR1 is SGHTA and CDR2 FQGNSA. The CDR3 DNA sequence: TGTGCCAGCAGCTCCCGGGACAGGCCTTCCGTGGAGACCCAGTACTTC. Its translation is CASSSRDRPSVETQYF.

This sequence joins TRBV6-1 and TRBJ1-4; unclear D gene. V shed 1 base and J shed 8 bases, with 11 bases lying between them. Germline V gene lookup returns CDR1 MNHNS and CDR2 SASEGT. The CDR3 covers 14 residues. This chain's CDR3 is CASSEGSLREKLFF. The CDR3 DNA follows: TGTGCCAGCAGTGAAGGGAGCCTGCGAGAAAAACTGTTTTTT.

This chain links TRBV7-8 with TRBJ1-6, with D hard to call. The CDR3 consists of 14 residues. CDR1 SGHVS and CDR2 FQNEAQ come from the germline V gene. Trimming took 3 bases from V and 7 from J, leaving 10 bases between them. The CDR3 reads CASSFGSANSPLHF. CDR3 coding DNA: TGTGCCAGCAGCTTCGGGTCAGCAAATTCACCCCTCCACTTT.

This clone was seen a few times. Other nucleotide sequences in the sample specify the same CDR3. V usage is TRBV7-9 and J usage is TRBJ1-1; D not certain. V was trimmed by 5 bases and J by 5 bases, leaving 12 bases between them. Germline V gene sequence: CDR1 SEHNR, CDR2 FQNEAQ (reference sequence). The CDR3 totals 13 residues. CDR3 sequence: CASSLPGGTEAFF. DNA for the CDR3: TGTGCCAGCAGCCTACCCGGCGGAACTGAAGCTTTCTTT.